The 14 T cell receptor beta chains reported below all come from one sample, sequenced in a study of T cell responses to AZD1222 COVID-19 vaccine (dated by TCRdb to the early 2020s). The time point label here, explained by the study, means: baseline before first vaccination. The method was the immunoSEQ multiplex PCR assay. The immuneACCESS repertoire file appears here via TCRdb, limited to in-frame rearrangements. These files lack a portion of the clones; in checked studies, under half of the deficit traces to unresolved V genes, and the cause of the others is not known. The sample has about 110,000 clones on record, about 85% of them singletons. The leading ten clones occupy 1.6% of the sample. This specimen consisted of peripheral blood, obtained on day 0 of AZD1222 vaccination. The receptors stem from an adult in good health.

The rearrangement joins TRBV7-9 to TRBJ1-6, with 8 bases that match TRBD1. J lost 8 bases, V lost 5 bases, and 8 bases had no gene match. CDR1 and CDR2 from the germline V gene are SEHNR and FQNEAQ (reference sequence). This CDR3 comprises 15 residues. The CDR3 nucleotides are TGTGCCAGCAGCACCGGACAGGGTCTCTATTCACCCCTCCACTTT. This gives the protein CASSTGQGLYSPLHF.

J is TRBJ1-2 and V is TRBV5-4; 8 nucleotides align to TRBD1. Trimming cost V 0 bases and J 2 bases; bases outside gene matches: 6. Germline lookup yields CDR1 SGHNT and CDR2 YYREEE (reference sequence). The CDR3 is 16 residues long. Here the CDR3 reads CASSLAATGGNYGYTF. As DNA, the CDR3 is TGTGCCAGCAGCTTGGCCGCAACAGGGGGAAACTATGGCTACACCTTC.

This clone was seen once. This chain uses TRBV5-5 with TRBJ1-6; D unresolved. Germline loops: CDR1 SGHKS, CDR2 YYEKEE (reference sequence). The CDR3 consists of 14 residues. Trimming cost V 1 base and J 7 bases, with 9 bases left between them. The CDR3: CASSLYWENSPLHF. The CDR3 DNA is TGTGCCAGCAGCTTGTATTGGGAGAATTCACCCCTCCACTTT.

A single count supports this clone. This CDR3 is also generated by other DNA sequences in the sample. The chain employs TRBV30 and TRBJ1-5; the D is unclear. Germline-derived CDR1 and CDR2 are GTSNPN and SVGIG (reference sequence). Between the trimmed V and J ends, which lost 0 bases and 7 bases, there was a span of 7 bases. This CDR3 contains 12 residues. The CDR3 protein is CAWSVQGQPQHF. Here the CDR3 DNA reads TGTGCCTGGAGTGTTCAAGGACAGCCCCAGCATTTT.

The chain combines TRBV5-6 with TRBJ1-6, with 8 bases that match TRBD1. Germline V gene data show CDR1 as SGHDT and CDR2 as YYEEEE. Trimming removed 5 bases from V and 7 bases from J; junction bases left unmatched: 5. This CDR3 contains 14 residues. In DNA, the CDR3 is TGTGCCAGCAGGCCGGACAGGGAGAATTCACCCCTCCACTTT. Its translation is CASRPDRENSPLHF.

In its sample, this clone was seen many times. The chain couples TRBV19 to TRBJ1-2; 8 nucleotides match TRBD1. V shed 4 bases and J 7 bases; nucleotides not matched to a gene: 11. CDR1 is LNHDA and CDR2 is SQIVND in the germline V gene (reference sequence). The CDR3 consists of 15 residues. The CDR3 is CASSSGSGGYGGYTF. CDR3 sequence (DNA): TGTGCCAGTAGTAGTGGATCAGGGGGCTACGGTGGCTACACCTTC.

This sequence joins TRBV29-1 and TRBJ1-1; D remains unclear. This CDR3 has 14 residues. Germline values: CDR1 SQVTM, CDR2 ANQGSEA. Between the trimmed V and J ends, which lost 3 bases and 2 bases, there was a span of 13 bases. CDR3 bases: TGCAGCGTTGACGGAGGGATGGTTAACACTGAAGCTTTCTTT. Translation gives CSVDGGMVNTEAFF.

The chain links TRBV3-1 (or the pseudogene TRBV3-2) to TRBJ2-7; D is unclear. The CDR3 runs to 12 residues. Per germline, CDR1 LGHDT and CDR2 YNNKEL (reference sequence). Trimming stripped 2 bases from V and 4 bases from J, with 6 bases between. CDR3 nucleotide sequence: TGTGCCAGCAGCCAAACAAAGTACGAGCAGTACTTC. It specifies CASSQTKYEQYF.

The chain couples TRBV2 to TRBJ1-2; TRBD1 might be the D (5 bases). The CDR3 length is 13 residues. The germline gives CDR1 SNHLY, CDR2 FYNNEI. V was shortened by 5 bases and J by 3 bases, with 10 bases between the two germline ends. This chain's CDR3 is CASSPMGHYGYTF. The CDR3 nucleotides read TGTGCCAGCAGTCCAATGGGGCACTATGGCTACACCTTC.

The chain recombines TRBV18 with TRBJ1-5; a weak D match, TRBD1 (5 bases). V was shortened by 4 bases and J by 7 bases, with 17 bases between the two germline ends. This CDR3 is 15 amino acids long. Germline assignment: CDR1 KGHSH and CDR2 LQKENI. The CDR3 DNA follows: TGTGCCAGCTCACGGTTTCGGACACGCGAACAGCCCCAGCATTTT. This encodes CASSRFRTREQPQHF.

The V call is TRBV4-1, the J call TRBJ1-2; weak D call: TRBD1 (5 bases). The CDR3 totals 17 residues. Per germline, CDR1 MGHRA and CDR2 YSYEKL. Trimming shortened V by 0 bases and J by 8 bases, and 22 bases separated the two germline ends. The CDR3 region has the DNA TGCGCCAGCAGCCAAGATTCCCTTCGGGTAGCAGGGCGAGGCTACACCTTC. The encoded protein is CASSQDSLRVAGRGYTF.

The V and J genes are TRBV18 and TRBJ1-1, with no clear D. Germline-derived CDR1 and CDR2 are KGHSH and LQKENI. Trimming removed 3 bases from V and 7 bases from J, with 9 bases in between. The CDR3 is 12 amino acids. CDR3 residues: CASSPGSIEAFF. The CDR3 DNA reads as TGTGCCAGCTCACCTGGATCAATTGAAGCTTTCTTT.

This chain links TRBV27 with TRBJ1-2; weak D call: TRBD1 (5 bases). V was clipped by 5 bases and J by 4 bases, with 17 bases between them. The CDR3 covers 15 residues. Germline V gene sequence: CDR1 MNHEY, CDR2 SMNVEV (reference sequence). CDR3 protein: CASSARQRLSYGYTF. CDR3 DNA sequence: TGTGCCAGCAGTGCCCGACAGCGATTGAGCTATGGCTACACCTTC.

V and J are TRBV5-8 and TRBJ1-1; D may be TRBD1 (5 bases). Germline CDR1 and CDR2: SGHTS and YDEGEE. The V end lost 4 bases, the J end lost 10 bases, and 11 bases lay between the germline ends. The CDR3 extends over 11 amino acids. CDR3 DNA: TGTGCCAGCAGCCCGGGGCGTGTAGCTTTCTTT. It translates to CASSPGRVAFF.